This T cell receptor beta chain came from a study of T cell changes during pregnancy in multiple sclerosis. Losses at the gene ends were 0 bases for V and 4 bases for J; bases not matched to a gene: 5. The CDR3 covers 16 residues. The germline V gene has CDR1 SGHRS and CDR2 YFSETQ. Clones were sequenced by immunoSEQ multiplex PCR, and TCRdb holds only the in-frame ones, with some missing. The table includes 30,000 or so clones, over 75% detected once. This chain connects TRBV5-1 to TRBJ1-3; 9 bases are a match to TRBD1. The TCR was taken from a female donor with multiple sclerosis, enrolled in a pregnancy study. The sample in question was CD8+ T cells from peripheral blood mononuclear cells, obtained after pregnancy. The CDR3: CASSLVGQGRGNTIYF. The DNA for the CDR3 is TGCGCCAGCAGCTTGGTAGGACAGGGGCGCGGAAACACCATATATTTT.